One sample yielded the 9 T cell receptor beta chains listed below, sequenced in a study of post-analysis software for immune sequencing data (dated by TCRdb to between 2014 and 2017). Receptors were amplified or captured by PCR. Sequencing was carried out with an Illumina HiSeq 2500. To reduce PCR and sequencing biases, unique molecular identifiers were incorporated into the TCR beta cDNA libraries. TCRdb itself trimmed the public reads at Q25 with fastp, ran MiXCR and retained productive beta chains. Every CDR3 protein is listed once, alongside the most common genes and DNA of its rows. The sample table shows roughly 600,000 distinct CDR3 sequences, and about 44% are seen once. The ten largest account for 1.7% of the sample. The antigens these receptors bind are not known. Study-level results and caveats: Patients showed significantly higher frequencies than controls for roughly five TRBV segments, among them TRBV5-6, TRBV5-1 and TRBV20-1.

Specimen: blood. These TCRs come from a girl aged 5-17 years with multiple sclerosis.

This clonotype was observed a handful of times. The V call is TRBV20-1, the J call TRBJ2-6; the D is unclear. This CDR3 is built from 14 residues. With 6 bases removed from V and 4 bases from J, the gap between germline ends came to 13 bases. Per the germline V gene, CDR1 is DFQATT and CDR2 is SNEGSKA (reference sequence). The CDR3 bases are TGCAGTGCACGGAGACAAACCGGGGCCAACGTCCTGACTTTC. Amino acid sequence: CSARRQTGANVLTF.

This clonotype was detected only once. This chain links TRBV3-1 with TRBJ1-1, with D perhaps matching TRBD1 (6 bases). Germline lookup yields CDR1 LGHDT and CDR2 YNNKEL (reference sequence). Deletions cut 10 bases from V and 4 bases from J, with 10 bases between. This CDR3 has 11 amino acids. CDR3 residues: CATGASTEAFF. The CDR3 nucleotides are TGTGCCACGGGGGCCAGCACTGAAGCTTTCTTT.

The chain is built from TRBV6-5 and TRBJ2-1; 13 bases align to TRBD2. CDR3 length equals 15 residues. J lost 10 bases, V lost 2 bases, and 5 bases had no gene match. Germline values: CDR1 MNHEY, CDR2 SVGAGI. CDR3 bases: TGTGCCAGCAGTTACAGACTAGCGGGGGGTTGGGAGCAGTTCTTC. Translation gives CASSYRLAGGWEQFF.

This clonotype was found a few times. This chain uses TRBV20-1 with TRBJ2-1, with D possibly being TRBD1 (6 bases). Trimming cost V 6 bases and J 1 base, with 16 bases left between them. From germline, CDR1 is DFQATT and CDR2 SNEGSKA (reference sequence). This CDR3 region has 15 residues. Written as DNA, the CDR3 is TGCAGTGCCCAAATCCACAGGGATTCCTACAATGAGCAGTTCTTC. Translating it yields CSAQIHRDSYNEQFF.

The chain employs TRBV6-5 and TRBJ1-2, with unresolved D. The CDR3 is 11 amino acids. With 4 bases removed from V and 6 bases from J, the gap between germline ends came to 6 bases. The germline gives CDR1 MNHEY, CDR2 SVGAGI. CDR3 region: CASSSRDGYTF. DNA of the CDR3: TGTGCCAGCAGTTCCAGAGATGGCTACACCTTC.

This sequence joins TRBV5-1 and TRBJ2-3, with TRBD2 matching 14 bases. Germline V gives CDR1 SGHRS, CDR2 YFSETQ. This CDR3 is built from 18 residues. The trim removed 3 bases at V and 0 bases at J, leaving 6 bases unmatched. CDR3 coding DNA: TGCGCCAGCAGCTCGACTAGCGGGAGGGCCCCAAGCACAGATACGCAGTATTTT. Protein: CASSSTSGRAPSTDTQYF.

CDR3 residues: CSVAQSSYEQYF. The CDR3 nucleotides are TGCAGCGTTGCACAGAGCTCCTACGAGCAGTACTTC. The chain has TRBV29-1 and TRBJ2-7; the D is unclear. From germline, CDR1 is SQVTM and CDR2 ANQGSEA. The CDR3 is 12 residues long. The V gene lost 4 bases and the J gene lost 0 bases, with 7 bases spanning the gap.

This clonotype has more than one count but fewer than ten. The rearrangement uses TRBV12-3 or TRBV12-4 and TRBJ1-2; D might be TRBD1 (5 bases). This CDR3 is built from 14 residues. V was cut by 5 bases and J by 3 bases, with 13 bases left in between. The CDR3 DNA follows: TGTGCCAGCAGTCCTCGAGGGGCAGACTATGGCTACACCTTC. It specifies CASSPRGADYGYTF.

The chain employs TRBV7-2 and TRBJ1-3; 7 bases map to TRBD1. V lost 5 bases, J lost 0 bases, and 7 bases stayed unmatched. Germline V gene data show CDR1 as SGHTA and CDR2 as FQGNSA. CDR3 length: 16 amino acids. This CDR3 is CASSTRTGDSGNTIYF. In DNA, the CDR3 is TGTGCCAGCAGCACCCGGACAGGTGACTCTGGAAACACCATATATTTT.